The sequence of this T cell receptor beta chain was determined in a study of T cell repertoires in cytomegalovirus infection. Study details: In public TCR beta signatures, there were indications of both CMV infection and matching HLA type.

TCRdb reprocessed the reads with MiXCR, giving one entry per CDR3 protein. The sample has around 740,000 distinct CDR3 sequences, roughly a third seen once. On this clonotype itself: Its antigen remains unknown.

The CDR3 totals 13 residues. Trimming removed 7 bases from V and 7 bases from J; junction bases left unmatched: 5. Looked up from germline, CDR1 is SGHTA and CDR2 is FQGNSA. Study findings and constraints: People with CMV and the relevant HLA were identified by cumulative public TCR beta family frequency. Within the response measured ex vivo, HLA-C-restricted CMV-specific TCR beta clonotypes were dominant.

The rearrangement joins TRBV7-2 to TRBJ1-4, with 8 bases fitting TRBD1. The sample was PBMCs. The receptor's source is a human donor in good health (CMV status not recorded). Some clones in this sample may be carry-over from other donors' samples. The CDR3 region is CASNTGGFEKLFF. CDR3 nucleotides: TGTGCCAGCAATACAGGGGGATTTGAAAAACTGTTTTTT.